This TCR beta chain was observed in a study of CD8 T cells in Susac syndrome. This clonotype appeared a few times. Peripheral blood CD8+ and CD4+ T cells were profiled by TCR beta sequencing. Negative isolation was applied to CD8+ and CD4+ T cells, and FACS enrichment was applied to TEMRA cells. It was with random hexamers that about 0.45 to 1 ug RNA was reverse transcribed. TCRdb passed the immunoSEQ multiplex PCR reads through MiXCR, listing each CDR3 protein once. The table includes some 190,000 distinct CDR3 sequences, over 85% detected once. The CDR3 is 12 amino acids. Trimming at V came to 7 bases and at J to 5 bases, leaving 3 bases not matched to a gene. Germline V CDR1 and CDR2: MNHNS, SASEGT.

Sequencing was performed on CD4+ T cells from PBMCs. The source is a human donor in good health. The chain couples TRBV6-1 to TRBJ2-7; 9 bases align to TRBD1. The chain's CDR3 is CASTGTGNEQYF. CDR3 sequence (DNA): TGTGCCAGCACCGGGACAGGGAACGAGCAGTACTTC.